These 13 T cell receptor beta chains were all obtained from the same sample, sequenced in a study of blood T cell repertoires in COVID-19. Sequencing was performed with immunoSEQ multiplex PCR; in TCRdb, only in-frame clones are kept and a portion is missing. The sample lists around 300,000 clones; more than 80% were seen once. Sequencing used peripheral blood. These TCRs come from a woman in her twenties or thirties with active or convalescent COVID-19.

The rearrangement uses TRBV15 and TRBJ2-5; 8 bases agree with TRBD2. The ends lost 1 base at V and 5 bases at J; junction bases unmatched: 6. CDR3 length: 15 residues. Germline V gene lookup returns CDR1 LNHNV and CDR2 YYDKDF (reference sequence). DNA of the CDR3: TGTGCCACCAGCAGAGGTCGCGGGGGGCAGGAGACCCAGTACTTC. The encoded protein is CATSRGRGGQETQYF.

The CDR3 region is CASSQSGGEQFF. The CDR3 nucleotides read TGTGCCAGCAGCCAGAGTGGGGGGGAGCAGTTCTTC. This chain links TRBV7-6 with TRBJ2-1; weak D call: TRBD2 (6 bases). V was shortened by 5 bases and J by 10 bases, with 12 bases between the two germline ends. Per germline, CDR1 SGHVS and CDR2 FNYEAQ. The CDR3 sequence is 12 residues long.

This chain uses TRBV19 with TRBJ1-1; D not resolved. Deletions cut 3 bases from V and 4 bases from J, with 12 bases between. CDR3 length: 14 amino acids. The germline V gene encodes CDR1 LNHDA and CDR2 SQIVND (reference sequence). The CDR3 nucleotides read TGTGCCAGTAGTATTCTGCGGGCCAGCACTGAAGCTTTCTTT. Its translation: CASSILRASTEAFF.

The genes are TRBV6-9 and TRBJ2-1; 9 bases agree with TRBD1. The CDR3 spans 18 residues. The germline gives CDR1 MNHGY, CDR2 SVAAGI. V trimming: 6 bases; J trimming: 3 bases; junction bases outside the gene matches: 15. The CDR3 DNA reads TGTGCCAGCAGCCTGCCGGGACAGGGAATGACCTACTACAATGAGCAGTTCTTC. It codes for CASSLPGQGMTYYNEQFF.

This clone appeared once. The CDR3: CASSQVGSGSEGEQYF. The CDR3 DNA sequence: TGTGCCAGCAGCCAAGTCGGTAGCGGGAGTGAGGGGGAGCAGTACTTC. V usage is TRBV3-1 (or the pseudogene TRBV3-2) and J usage is TRBJ2-7; 9 bases match TRBD2. CDR1 and CDR2 from the germline V gene are LGHDT and YNNKEL (reference sequence). Trimming cost V 1 base and J 7 bases; bases outside gene matches: 11. CDR3 length: 16 amino acids.

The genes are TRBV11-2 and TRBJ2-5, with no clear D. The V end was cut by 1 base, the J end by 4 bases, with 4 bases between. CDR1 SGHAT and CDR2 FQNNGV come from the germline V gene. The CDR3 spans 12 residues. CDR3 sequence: CASSLARETQYF. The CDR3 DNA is TGTGCCAGCAGCTTAGCGAGAGAGACCCAGTACTTC. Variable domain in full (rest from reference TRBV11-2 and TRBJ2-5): EAGVAQSPRYKIIEKRQSVAFWCNPISGHATLYWYQQILGQGPKLLIQFQNNGVVDDSQLPKDRFSAERLKGVDSTLKIQPAKLEDSAVYLCASSLARETQYFGPGTRLLVL.

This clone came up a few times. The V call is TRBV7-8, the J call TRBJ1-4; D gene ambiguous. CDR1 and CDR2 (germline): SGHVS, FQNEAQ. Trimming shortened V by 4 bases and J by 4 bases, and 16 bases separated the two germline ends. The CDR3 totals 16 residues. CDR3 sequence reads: CASSSLPGGFNEKLFF. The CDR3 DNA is TGTGCCAGCAGCTCCCTCCCGGGTGGGTTTAATGAAAAACTGTTTTTT.

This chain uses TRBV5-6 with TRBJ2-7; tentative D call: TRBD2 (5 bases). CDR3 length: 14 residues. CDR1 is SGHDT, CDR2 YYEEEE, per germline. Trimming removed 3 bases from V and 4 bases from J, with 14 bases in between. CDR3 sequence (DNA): TGTGCCAGCAGCTCCGGTCGGGGATTATACGAGCAGTACTTC. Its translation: CASSSGRGLYEQYF.

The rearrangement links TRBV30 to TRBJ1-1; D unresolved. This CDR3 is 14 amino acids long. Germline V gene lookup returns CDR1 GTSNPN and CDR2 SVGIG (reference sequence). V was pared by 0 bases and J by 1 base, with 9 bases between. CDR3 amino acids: CAWSVGRANTEAFF. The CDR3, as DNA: TGTGCCTGGAGTGTAGGGCGGGCGAACACTGAAGCTTTCTTT.

The CDR3 loop is CALKSGTGREKLFF. For the CDR3, the DNA is TGTGCCTTAAAATCCGGGACAGGGCGTGAAAAACTGTTTTTT. The chain recombines TRBV30 with TRBJ1-4; 9 nucleotides agree with TRBD1. The ends lost 7 bases at V and 7 bases at J; junction bases unmatched: 10. CDR1 and CDR2 (germline): GTSNPN, SVGIG (reference sequence). The CDR3 length is 14 residues.

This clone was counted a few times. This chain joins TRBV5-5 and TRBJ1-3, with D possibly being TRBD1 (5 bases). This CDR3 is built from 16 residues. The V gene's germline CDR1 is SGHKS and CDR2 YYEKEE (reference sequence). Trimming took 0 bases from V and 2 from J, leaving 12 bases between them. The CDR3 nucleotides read TGTGCCAGCAGCTTGGCCGGGGGGGTAACTGGAAACACCATATATTTT. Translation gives CASSLAGGVTGNTIYF.

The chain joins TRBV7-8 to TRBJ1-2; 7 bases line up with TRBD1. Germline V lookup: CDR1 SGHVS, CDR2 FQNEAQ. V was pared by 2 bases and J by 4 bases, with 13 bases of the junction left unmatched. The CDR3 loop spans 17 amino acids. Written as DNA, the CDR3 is TGTGCCAGCAGCTTAAAGAGAGTCCAGGGACAGCTCTATGGCTACACCTTC. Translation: CASSLKRVQGQLYGYTF.

This CDR3 reads CASRRGIRASQGKDNEQFF. The DNA of the CDR3 is TGTGCCAGCAGAAGGGGGATCCGGGCCTCACAAGGGAAGGACAATGAGCAGTTCTTC. This chain joins TRBV2 and TRBJ2-1, with D maybe TRBD1 (6 bases). The V end was cut by 6 bases, the J end by 5 bases, with 29 bases between. CDR1 and CDR2 (germline): SNHLY, FYNNEI. The CDR3 sequence is 19 residues long.